One sample yielded the 9 T cell receptor beta chains listed below, sequenced in a study of T cell clonotyping in hematopoietic cell transplantation. The protocol was immunoSEQ multiplex PCR, while the TCRdb copy is restricted to in-frame clones and leaves out a portion. The sample lists approximately 17,000 clones; about 71% were seen once. Sequenced: peripheral blood mononuclear cells. Receptor source: a woman aged 55-70 years in good health. Some clones in this sample may be carry-over from other donors' samples.

The V call is TRBV11-1, the J call TRBJ1-6; D ambiguous. Trimming took 3 bases from V and 8 from J, leaving 11 bases between them. The CDR3 spans 14 residues. From germline, CDR1 is SGHAT and CDR2 FQDESV (reference sequence). The CDR3 region is CASSFARNHSPLHF. CDR3 DNA sequence: TGTGCCAGCAGCTTTGCTAGGAATCATTCACCCCTCCACTTT.

This rearrangement joins TRBV7-3 to TRBJ1-1; no definite D call. Germline V gene sequence: CDR1 SGHTA, CDR2 FQGTGA. Trimming took off 6 bases at V and 0 bases at J, with 17 bases between the two ends. The CDR3 spans 16 residues. The CDR3 DNA sequence: TGTGCCAGCAGTACCCGACTCCTGCCCGTGAACACTGAAGCTTTCTTT. This translates into CASSTRLLPVNTEAFF.

The chain has TRBV11-3 and TRBJ2-2, with 7 nucleotides matching TRBD2. CDR1 SGHNT and CDR2 YENEEA come from the germline V gene. Germline trimming cut 0 bases from V and 4 bases from J; bases unmatched to any gene: 2. The CDR3 has 15 amino acids. The CDR3 DNA sequence: TGTGCCAGCAGCTTAGACGGGAGGATCACCGGGGAGCTGTTTTTT. Translated, it gives CASSLDGRITGELFF.

This clone was seen only a few times. The V gene is TRBV5-1, the J gene TRBJ1-2; D is unresolved. Germline V lookup: CDR1 SGHRS, CDR2 YFSETQ. V was pared by 1 base and J by 4 bases, with 5 bases between. This CDR3 region has 12 residues. The CDR3 sequence is CASSLNSYGYTF. The CDR3, as DNA: TGCGCCAGCAGCTTGAACAGCTATGGCTACACCTTC.

The chain couples TRBV28 to TRBJ2-7; 11 nucleotides line up with TRBD2. This CDR3 contains 15 residues. The germline CDR1 and CDR2 sequences are MDHEN and SYDVKM. V was pared by 2 bases and J by 6 bases, with 6 bases of the junction left unmatched. CDR3 loop: CASSLETSGATEQYF. In DNA, the CDR3 is TGTGCCAGCAGTTTAGAGACTAGCGGGGCGACCGAGCAGTACTTC.

The chain links TRBV6-5 to TRBJ2-1, with 7 bases matching TRBD2. This CDR3 comprises 15 residues. Germline-derived CDR1 and CDR2 are MNHEY and SVGAGI. J gave up 5 bases and V 0 bases, and 4 bases lay outside the gene matches. The CDR3 here is CASSYSASGDNEQFF. Written as DNA, the CDR3 is TGTGCCAGCAGTTACTCGGCTAGCGGAGACAATGAGCAGTTCTTC.

In its sample, this clone was seen once. The chain combines TRBV4-3 with TRBJ1-1; TRBD1 agrees at 7 bases. This CDR3 region has 14 residues. V trimming: 0 bases; J trimming: 3 bases; junction bases outside the gene matches: 1. The germline gives CDR1 LGHNA, CDR2 YSLEER. CDR3 coding DNA: TGCGCCAGCAGCCAAGACAGGGGGGACACTGAAGCTTTCTTT. Protein: CASSQDRGDTEAFF.

This clone was observed a single time. The chain joins TRBV27 to TRBJ1-3; TRBD1 is a possible D gene (6 bases). CDR1 is MNHEY, CDR2 SMNVEV, per germline (reference sequence). The ends were cut back, 4 bases at V and 0 bases at J, with 10 bases in the middle. The CDR3 is made up of 15 amino acids. The chain's CDR3 is CASSSQGLSGNTIYF. CDR3 coding DNA: TGTGCCAGCAGTTCACAGGGTCTCTCTGGAAACACCATATATTTT.

The chain recombines TRBV2 with TRBJ2-7; no reliable D call. The CDR3 covers 13 residues. Looked up from germline, CDR1 is SNHLY and CDR2 is FYNNEI. Trimming stripped 3 bases from V and 2 bases from J, with 8 bases between. CDR3 sequence (DNA): TGTGCCAGCAGTGACCCCATGACCTACGAGCAGTACTTC. Residues: CASSDPMTYEQYF.